These T cell receptor beta chains were read from a single sample in a study of T-cell reconstitution after alpha-beta-depleted transplantation in children. TCRdb processed the PCR reads anew with MiXCR; each CDR3 protein has one entry. This table holds around 240,000 distinct CDR3 sequences, roughly 7.7% found once. The specimen was PBMCs, mostly from graft donor cells, collected 180 days after TCRalphabeta/CD19-depleted stem cell transplant. The receptors originated from a male patient aged 10-17 years who had a stem cell transplant for acute lymphoblastic leukemia, so the T cells may come from the graft donor. Both conserved end residues are part of each CDR3. A D gene is named only where the DNA matches it firmly. Expanded clones get a size class; other rows say once, few or many, or leave the size out.

size: many; V: TRBV12-5; D: NA; J: TRBJ2-2; CDR3: CASGLAGTLNTGELFF; DNA: TGTGCTAGTGGTTTGGCAGGGACACTGAACACCGGGGAGCTGTTTTTT
size: NA; V: TRBV11-2; D: NA; J: TRBJ2-6; CDR3: CASSLKPGAYSGANVLTF; DNA: TGTGCCAGCAGCTTAAAACCAGGGGCCTACTCTGGGGCCAACGTCCTGACTTTC
size: many; V: TRBV7-9; D: NA; J: TRBJ2-5; CDR3: CASSLPTGSRETQYF; DNA: TGTGCCAGCAGCCTCCCGACAGGTTCTCGAGAGACCCAGTACTTC
size: many; V: TRBV9; D: NA; J: TRBJ1-1; CDR3: CASSVRGLNTEAFF; DNA: TGTGCCAGCAGCGTACGGGGTTTGAACACTGAAGCTTTCTTT
size: few; V: TRBV18; D: NA; J: TRBJ1-1; CDR3: CASSPTGPNTEAFF; DNA: TGTGCCAGCTCACCTACTGGGCCGAACACTGAAGCTTTCTTT
size: many; V: TRBV25-1; D: NA; J: TRBJ1-5; CDR3: CASSQGWNQPQHF; DNA: TGTGCCAGCAGTCAGGGGTGGAATCAGCCCCAGCATTTT
size: many; V: TRBV7-2; D: TRBD1; J: TRBJ1-2; CDR3: CASSSGQGQGYTF; DNA: TGTGCCAGCAGCTCGGGACAGGGACAGGGCTACACCTTC
size: NA; V: TRBV6-2/TRBV6-3; D: NA; J: TRBJ1-1; CDR3: CASTPDLLRRTEAFF; DNA: TGTGCCAGCACCCCGGACCTCCTAAGAAGGACTGAAGCTTTCTTT
size: many; V: TRBV5-1; D: NA; J: TRBJ2-7; CDR3: CASSPDPTPRYEQYF; DNA: TGCGCCAGCAGCCCGGACCCGACACCGCGCTACGAGCAGTACTTC
size: NA; V: TRBV7-2; D: TRBD1; J: TRBJ2-5; CDR3: CASSLNRGQETQYF; DNA: TGTGCCAGCAGCTTAAACAGGGGCCAAGAGACCCAGTACTTC
size: many; V: TRBV11-1; D: NA; J: TRBJ2-2; CDR3: CASSLDSANTGELFF; DNA: TGTGCCAGCAGCTTAGATTCTGCGAACACCGGGGAGCTGTTTTTT
size: many; V: TRBV25-1; D: TRBD2; J: TRBJ2-3; CDR3: CATRGGLAGGTQYF; DNA: TGTGCCACCAGAGGGGGACTAGCGGGGGGAACGCAGTATTTT
size: few; V: TRBV7-2; D: NA; J: TRBJ2-5; CDR3: CASSLVGQGRETQYF; DNA: TGTGCCAGCAGCTTAGTTGGGCAGGGTAGAGAGACCCAGTACTTC
size: many; V: TRBV14; D: TRBD1; J: TRBJ2-7; CDR3: CASSQTGASSYEQYF; DNA: TGTGCCAGCAGCCAGACAGGGGCGAGCTCCTACGAGCAGTACTTC
size: many; V: TRBV5-6; D: NA; J: TRBJ1-1; CDR3: CASSLRPQGVAEAFF; DNA: TGTGCCAGCAGCTTGAGGCCACAGGGAGTCGCTGAAGCTTTCTTT
size: many; V: TRBV5-5; D: NA; J: TRBJ2-7; CDR3: CASSLEAFSGEQYF; DNA: TGTGCCAGCAGCTTGGAGGCTTTTTCGGGCGAGCAGTACTTC
size: many; V: TRBV9; D: TRBD2; J: TRBJ2-7; CDR3: CASSVRDYTYEQYF; DNA: TGTGCCAGCAGCGTACGGGACTATACCTACGAGCAGTACTTC
size: many; V: TRBV6-5; D: NA; J: TRBJ2-2; CDR3: CASSYTTGNTGELFF; DNA: TGTGCCAGCAGTTACACGACAGGGAACACCGGGGAGCTGTTTTTT
size: many; V: TRBV20-1; D: TRBD2; J: TRBJ2-1; CDR3: CSVTSGRANEQFF; DNA: TGCAGTGTTACTAGCGGGAGGGCCAATGAGCAGTTCTTC
size: many; V: TRBV12-3/TRBV12-4; D: TRBD1; J: TRBJ2-7; CDR3: CASSPGQQQYF; DNA: TGTGCCAGCAGTCCGGGACAGCAACAGTACTTC
size: many; V: TRBV5-1; D: TRBD1; J: TRBJ2-3; CDR3: CASSFPTGVVTDTQYF; DNA: TGCGCCAGCAGCTTTCCAACAGGGGTGGTCACAGATACGCAGTATTTT
size: many; V: TRBV7-6; D: NA; J: TRBJ1-3; CDR3: CASSSLGDPFLSGNTIYF; DNA: TGTGCCAGCAGCTCTCTAGGGGACCCGTTCCTCTCTGGAAACACCATATATTTT
size: NA; V: TRBV20-1; D: NA; J: TRBJ2-7; CDR3: CSARDGGRGPEQYF; DNA: TGCAGTGCTAGAGATGGGGGGAGGGGGCCCGAGCAGTACTTC
size: many; V: TRBV5-1; D: NA; J: TRBJ2-5; CDR3: CASSLASSGTQYF; DNA: TGCGCCAGCAGCTTGGCCTCAAGCGGGACCCAGTACTTC
size: many; V: TRBV5-1; D: NA; J: TRBJ2-3; CDR3: CASSPTDYTDTQYF; DNA: TGCGCCAGCTCCCCGACAGACTACACAGATACGCAGTATTTT
size: many; V: TRBV12-3/TRBV12-4; D: TRBD1; J: TRBJ2-4; CDR3: CASSLTGDAKNIQYF; DNA: TGTGCCAGCAGCCTTACAGGGGACGCCAAAAACATTCAGTACTTC
size: many; V: TRBV7-9; D: NA; J: TRBJ2-1; CDR3: CASSFWLRSGDEQFF; DNA: TGTGCCAGCAGCTTTTGGTTACGAAGCGGAGATGAGCAGTTCTTC
size: many; V: TRBV19; D: NA; J: TRBJ2-4; CDR3: CASSGPSTGAKNIQYF; DNA: TGTGCCAGTAGCGGGCCTAGTACGGGTGCCAAAAACATTCAGTACTTC
size: many; V: TRBV7-9; D: NA; J: TRBJ2-1; CDR3: CASSLMVEQFF; DNA: TGTGCCAGCAGCTTGATGGTTGAGCAGTTCTTC
size: many; V: TRBV6-1; D: NA; J: TRBJ2-1; CDR3: CASSPQGIVYNEQFF; DNA: TGTGCCAGCAGTCCACAGGGCATCGTCTACAATGAGCAGTTCTTC
size: few; V: TRBV23-1; D: NA; J: TRBJ2-3; CDR3: CASRLLTLVTQYF; DNA: TGCGCCAGCAGACTTTTGACCCTGGTTACGCAGTATTTT
size: many; V: TRBV4-1; D: NA; J: TRBJ1-1; CDR3: CASSQEGGQRNTEAFF; DNA: TGCGCCAGCAGCCAAGAGGGGGGACAACGGAACACTGAAGCTTTCTTT
size: many; V: TRBV25-1; D: TRBD1; J: TRBJ1-3; CDR3: CASSPGLRGSGQIRGNTIYF; DNA: TGTGCCAGCAGCCCAGGCCTCCGGGGGTCGGGACAGATTCGGGGAAACACCATATATTTT
size: few; V: TRBV19; D: NA; J: TRBJ2-1; CDR3: CASSIAYTSGNEQFF; DNA: TGTGCCAGTAGTATCGCCTACACATCCGGCAATGAGCAGTTCTTC
size: many; V: TRBV24-1; D: NA; J: TRBJ2-5; CDR3: CATSGPEETQYF; DNA: TGTGCCACCAGTGGCCCGGAGGAGACCCAGTACTTC
size: many; V: TRBV20-1; D: NA; J: TRBJ1-2; CDR3: CSARDSPPYGYTF; DNA: TGCAGTGCTAGAGATTCGCCCCCGTATGGCTACACCTTC
size: NA; V: TRBV4-2; D: TRBD1; J: TRBJ2-5; CDR3: CASGPGTGVRQETQYF; DNA: TGTGCCAGCGGTCCTGGGACAGGGGTGAGGCAAGAGACCCAGTACTTC
size: many; V: TRBV5-4; D: NA; J: TRBJ2-7; CDR3: CASSLKGRIEQYF; DNA: TGTGCCAGCAGCTTGAAGGGCCGGATCGAGCAGTACTTC
size: many; V: TRBV5-5; D: TRBD1; J: TRBJ1-6; CDR3: CASSGQGFSPLHF; DNA: TGTGCCAGCAGTGGACAGGGCTTTTCACCCCTCCACTTT
size: few; V: TRBV12-3/TRBV12-4; D: NA; J: TRBJ2-2; CDR3: CASSLPASSVTGELFF; DNA: TGTGCCAGCAGTTTACCAGCGTCGAGCGTAACCGGGGAGCTGTTTTTT
size: many; V: TRBV15; D: NA; J: TRBJ2-5; CDR3: CATSASPRETQYF; DNA: TGTGCCACCAGTGCCTCCCCTCGAGAGACCCAGTACTTC
size: many; V: TRBV29-1; D: NA; J: TRBJ2-7; CDR3: CSVLGSSSSYEQYF; DNA: TGCAGCGTTTTAGGTTCTTCGAGCTCCTACGAGCAGTACTTC